The 8 T cell receptor beta chains presented below share a single source sample, sequenced in a study of blood T cell repertoires in COVID-19. The repertoire was sequenced with immunoSEQ multiplex PCR; TCRdb's copy has only in-frame clones and lacks some. Among some 220,000 clones, 65% to 90% were seen once, and the ten largest hold about 2.5%. Sequenced input: peripheral blood. Receptors originate from a woman in her 70s with COVID-19, enrolled during active disease.

The rearrangement joins TRBV7-9 to TRBJ2-2, with 7 bases identical to TRBD1. Germline CDR1 and CDR2: SEHNR and FQNEAQ (reference sequence). This CDR3 contains 15 residues. V shed 11 bases, J shed 0 bases, and the junction held 9 bases outside the gene matches. In DNA, the CDR3 is TGTGCCGGCCGACCCGGGACAGCGAACACCGGGGAGCTGTTTTTT. Protein: CAGRPGTANTGELFF.

The chain employs TRBV11-2 and TRBJ1-2, with TRBD1 matching 8 bases. Trimming took 5 bases from V and 5 from J; bases not matched to a gene: 7. Germline-derived CDR1 and CDR2 are SGHAT and FQNNGV. The CDR3 spans 14 residues. The CDR3 protein is CASSPTGAGYGYTF. CDR3 sequence (DNA): TGTGCCAGCAGCCCGACAGGGGCGGGTTATGGCTACACCTTC.

For this clone: Relative to the germline gene, one junction end is altered; a read error may explain this. This chain uses TRBV27 with TRBJ2-1; TRBD2 agrees at 12 bases. Germline V gives CDR1 MNHEY, CDR2 SMNVEV (reference sequence). This CDR3 has 15 residues. The CDR3 sequence: CASSLSSGRVQEQFF. The DNA of the CDR3 is TGTGCCAGCAGTCTATCTAGCGGGAGGGTGCAGGAGCAGTTCTTC.

The rearrangement joins TRBV5-1 to TRBJ1-2; no reliable D call. The CDR3 has 12 amino acids. Trimming stripped 1 base from V and 4 bases from J, with 5 bases between. Germline lookup yields CDR1 SGHRS and CDR2 YFSETQ. CDR3 DNA: TGCGCCAGCAGCTTGTCAGGCTATGGCTACACCTTC. This codes for CASSLSGYGYTF.

This clone was detected only once. The chain has TRBV9 and TRBJ1-1, with D uncertain. The CDR3 length is 14 residues. Germline V gene data show CDR1 as SGDLS and CDR2 as YYNGEE. Trimming removed 4 bases at V and 1 base at J, with 11 bases between. CDR3 loop: CASSLRGANTEAFF. The CDR3, as DNA: TGTGCCAGCAGCCTCAGAGGCGCGAACACTGAAGCTTTCTTT.

This clone was found once. J is TRBJ1-2 and V is TRBV6-5, with D unclear. CDR1 is MNHEY and CDR2 is SVGAGI in the germline V gene. V shed 0 bases and J shed 3 bases, with 8 bases lying between them. The CDR3 has 14 amino acids. CDR3 residues: CASSYSSSHYGYTF. CDR3 coding DNA: TGTGCCAGCAGTTACTCGTCCAGTCACTATGGCTACACCTTC.

The chain links TRBV4-2 to TRBJ1-2; D is possibly TRBD1 (6 bases). CDR3 length: 17 residues. V was pared by 0 bases and J by 4 bases, with 18 bases between. Looked up from germline, CDR1 is LGHNA and CDR2 is YNFKEQ. The CDR3: CASSQELFARGVYGYTF. In nucleotides, the CDR3 is TGTGCCAGCAGCCAAGAACTATTCGCCAGGGGCGTCTATGGCTACACCTTC.

V gene TRBV29-1 combines with J gene TRBJ2-2; 10 bases align to TRBD1. After removal of 3 bases from V and 3 bases from J, the junction contained 4 bases not matched to a gene. CDR1 SQVTM and CDR2 ANQGSEA come from the germline V gene. This CDR3 spans 15 amino acids. Written as DNA, the CDR3 is TGCAGCGTTGAGGGACAGGGGTGGTACACCGGGGAGCTGTTTTTT. It specifies CSVEGQGWYTGELFF.